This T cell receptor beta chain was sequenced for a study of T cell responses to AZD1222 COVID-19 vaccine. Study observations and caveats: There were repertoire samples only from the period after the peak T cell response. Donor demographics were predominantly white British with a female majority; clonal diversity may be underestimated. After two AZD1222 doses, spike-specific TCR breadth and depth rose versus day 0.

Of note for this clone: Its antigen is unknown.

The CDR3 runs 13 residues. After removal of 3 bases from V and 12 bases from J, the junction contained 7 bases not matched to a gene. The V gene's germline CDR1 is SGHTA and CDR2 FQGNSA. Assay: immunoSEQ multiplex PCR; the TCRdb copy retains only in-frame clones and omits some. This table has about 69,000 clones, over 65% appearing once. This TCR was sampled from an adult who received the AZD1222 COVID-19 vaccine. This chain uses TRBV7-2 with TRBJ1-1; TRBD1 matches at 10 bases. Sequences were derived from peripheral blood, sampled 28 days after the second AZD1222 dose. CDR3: CASSFDRGLLPFF. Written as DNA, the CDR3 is TGTGCCAGCAGCTTTGACAGGGGGCTTTTGCCTTTCTTT.